What follows are 3 T cell receptor beta chains derived from one specimen sequenced in a study of T cells of healthy individuals. TCRdb called the 5' RACE reads again in MiXCR, with one record for every CDR3 protein. The sample lists about 100,000 distinct CDR3 sequences; under 20% were seen once. The source of these receptors is a human donor in good health.

The rearrangement links TRBV5-5 to TRBJ1-2; the D is unclear. Germline V lookup: CDR1 SGHKS, CDR2 YYEKEE (reference sequence). The CDR3 contains 12 residues. Trimming removed 4 bases at V and 8 bases at J, with 12 bases between. The CDR3 DNA reads TGTGCCAGCAGCGGCCGAGAGGTCGGCTACACCTTC. As protein: CASSGREVGYTF.

This clonotype was observed a few times. This rearrangement joins TRBV5-5 to TRBJ2-5; no reliable D call. Deletions cut 0 bases from V and 2 bases from J, with 8 bases between. The CDR3 is 14 amino acids. In germline, CDR1 is SGHKS, CDR2 YYEKEE (reference sequence). The CDR3 is CASSLVGSQETQYF. In DNA form, the CDR3 reads TGTGCCAGCAGCTTGGTGGGCAGTCAAGAGACCCAGTACTTC.

The DNA of the CDR3 is TGCAGTGCTAGCGGTGAGGGAGGGGCAGATACGCAGTATTTT. It yields the protein CSASGEGGADTQYF. The chain has TRBV20-1 and TRBJ2-3; the match to TRBD2 covers 7 bases. CDR3 size: 14 residues. After removal of 3 bases from V and 4 bases from J, the junction contained 7 bases not matched to a gene. Germline assignment: CDR1 DFQATT and CDR2 SNEGSKA (reference sequence).